A single sample is the source of the 13 T cell receptor beta chains below, sequenced in a study of T cell changes during pregnancy in multiple sclerosis. Only in-frame clones appear in the TCRdb table, and some are missing; sequencing was by immunoSEQ multiplex PCR. The table includes about 100,000 clones, over 85% detected once. Sample: peripheral blood, taken after pregnancy. The receptors originated from a female donor with multiple sclerosis, enrolled in a pregnancy study.

The chain carries TRBV4-1 and TRBJ2-5; possible D gene TRBD2, 6 bases. The V end was cut by 0 bases, the J end by 5 bases, with 7 bases between. Germline-derived CDR1 and CDR2 are MGHRA and YSYEKL. The CDR3 is made up of 13 amino acids. The DNA for the CDR3 is TGCGCCAGCAGCCAAGACGGGGGTGAGACCCAGTACTTC. Encoded protein: CASSQDGGETQYF.

This chain connects TRBV15 to TRBJ2-5; a weak D match, TRBD1 (6 bases). The V end lost 4 bases, the J end lost 1 base, and 13 bases lay between the germline ends. Germline loops: CDR1 LNHNV, CDR2 YYDKDF (reference sequence). The CDR3 is 15 amino acids. CDR3 bases: TGTGCCACCAGCAACGTCCACAGGGTCCAAGAGACCCAGTACTTC. Amino acid sequence: CATSNVHRVQETQYF. Drawing the rest from reference TRBV15 and TRBJ2-5, the complete variable domain is DAMVIQNPRYQVTQFGKPVTLSCSQTLNHNVMYWYQQKSSQAPKLLFHYYDKDFNNEADTPDNFQSRRPNTSFCFLDIRSPGLGDTAMYLCATSNVHRVQETQYFGPGTRLLVL.

This chain connects TRBV20-1 to TRBJ2-1; no clear D gene. CDR1 is DFQATT, CDR2 SNEGSKA, per germline (reference sequence). CDR3 length equals 10 residues. The germline V and J ends were trimmed by 6 bases and 5 bases, with 5 bases remaining between them. In DNA form, the CDR3 reads TGCAGTGCCCCTCACAATGAGCAGTTCTTC. Translation gives CSAPHNEQFF.

The chain couples TRBV2 to TRBJ1-2, with TRBD1 identical over 8 bases. The CDR3 is 13 amino acids. Trimming took 7 bases from V and 8 from J; bases not matched to a gene: 9. Germline values: CDR1 SNHLY, CDR2 FYNNEI. The CDR3 nucleotides are TGTGCCAGCATGGCAGGGGGCATGAAGGGCTACACCTTC. Its protein product is CASMAGGMKGYTF. Variable domain in full (rest from reference TRBV2 and TRBJ1-2): EPEVTQTPSHQVTQMGQEVILRCVPISNHLYFYWYRQILGQKVEFLVSFYNNEISEKSEIFDDQFSVERPDGSNFTLKIRSTKLEDSAMYFCASMAGGMKGYTFGSGTRLTVV.

This chain uses TRBV7-9 with TRBJ1-3, with D perhaps matching TRBD1 (5 bases). Trimming pared 4 bases from V and 1 base from J, leaving 14 bases between. Germline V gives CDR1 SEHNR, CDR2 FQNEAQ (reference sequence). The CDR3 totals 16 residues. CDR3 coding DNA: TGTGCCAGCAGCTCCAGCTTAGACAGTTCTGGAAACACCATATATTTT. Protein: CASSSSLDSSGNTIYF. Supplemented by reference TRBV7-9 and TRBJ1-3, the full variable domain reads DTGVSQNPRHKITKRGQNVTFRCDPISEHNRLYWYRQTLGQGPEFLTYFQNEAQLEKSRLLSDRFSAERPKGSFSTLEIQRTEQGDSAMYLCASSSSLDSSGNTIYFGEGSWLTVV.

This chain connects TRBV5-8 to TRBJ1-5, with 8 bases aligning to TRBD1. The V segment lost 4 bases and the J segment 3 bases; nucleotides outside the gene matches: 3. The CDR3 spans 14 residues. Germline CDR1 and CDR2: SGHTS and YDEGEE. CDR3 residues: CASSPDRVNQPQHF. Written as DNA, the CDR3 is TGTGCCAGCAGCCCGGACAGGGTCAATCAGCCCCAGCATTTT. Using reference TRBV5-8 and TRBJ1-5 for the parts outside the CDR3, the full variable domain is EAGVTQSPTHLIKTRGQQATLRCSPISGHTSVYWYQQALGLGLQFLLWYDEGEERNRGNFPPRFSGRQFPNYSSELNVNALELEDSALYLCASSPDRVNQPQHFGDGTRLSIL.

The genes are TRBV7-8 and TRBJ2-3, with 8 bases matching TRBD2. The V gene's germline CDR1 is SGHVS and CDR2 FQNEAQ. The CDR3 has 17 residues. Germline trimming cut 1 base from V and 4 bases from J; bases unmatched to any gene: 10. As DNA, the CDR3 is TGTGCCAGCAGCTTAGGAAGTGGGACTAGATCCCCAGATACGCAGTATTTT. This encodes CASSLGSGTRSPDTQYF. Full variable domain (rest looked up from reference TRBV7-8 and TRBJ2-3): GAGVSQSPRYKVAKRGQDVALRCDPISGHVSLFWYQQALGQGPEFLTYFQNEAQLDKSGLPSDRFFAERPEGSVSTLKIQRTQQEDSAVYLCASSLGSGTRSPDTQYFGPGTRLTVL.

A single count supports this clone. The chain joins TRBV5-8 to TRBJ2-3; the D gene is possibly TRBD1 (6 bases). V was pared by 0 bases and J by 6 bases, with 8 bases between. The length of the CDR3 is 13 residues. Looked up from germline, CDR1 is SGHTS and CDR2 is YDEGEE. In nucleotides, the CDR3 is TGTGCCAGCAGCTTGGTCCAGGGGGATACGCAGTATTTT. Translated: CASSLVQGDTQYF.

The chain carries TRBV14 and TRBJ2-7; D is perhaps TRBD1 (6 bases). Germline V gene sequence: CDR1 SGHDN, CDR2 FVKESK. V lost 4 bases, J lost 7 bases, and 20 bases lay in between. The CDR3 covers 15 residues. The CDR3 is CASSRDLPRGGEQYF. The CDR3 bases are TGTGCCAGCAGCCGGGACCTACCCAGGGGCGGGGAGCAGTACTTC.

This chain joins TRBV28 and TRBJ2-3, with 10 bases matching TRBD2. This CDR3 is 16 amino acids long. Germline V gene sequence: CDR1 MDHEN, CDR2 SYDVKM. Unmatched junction bases numbered 12, after V lost 5 bases and J lost 7 bases. DNA for the CDR3: TGTGCCAGCAGTACCCTAGCGGGAGAAACACGGAATACGCAGTATTTT. It specifies CASSTLAGETRNTQYF.

This clone has just a few counts. The rearrangement joins TRBV25-1 to TRBJ1-2; D perhaps matches TRBD1 (5 bases). The V gene lost 2 bases and the J gene lost 6 bases, with 16 bases spanning the gap. CDR1 and CDR2 from the germline V gene are MGHDK and SYGVNS. The CDR3 is made up of 15 amino acids. The CDR3 DNA sequence: TGTGCCAGCAGTGAAACGACAGAGCCCCAGGATGGCTACACCTTC. As protein: CASSETTEPQDGYTF.

The chain is built from TRBV19 and TRBJ2-1; 8 nucleotides match TRBD2. The CDR3 spans 13 residues. The V gene end was trimmed by 3 bases and the J gene end by 9 bases; junction bases not matched to a gene: 4. The germline V gene encodes CDR1 LNHDA and CDR2 SQIVND (reference sequence). CDR3 in DNA: TGTGCCAGTAGTATCAGAGCGGGGGCTGAGCAGTTCTTC. This encodes CASSIRAGAEQFF.

In this sample, this clone turned up once. The rearrangement joins TRBV11-2 to TRBJ1-4; TRBD1 is a possible D gene (6 bases). V was cut by 4 bases and J by 3 bases, with 15 bases left in between. Germline V gene sequence: CDR1 SGHAT, CDR2 FQNNGV. This CDR3 spans 16 amino acids. CDR3 coding DNA: TGTGCCAGCAGCTCATATTTACAGGGTTCTAATGAAAAACTGTTTTTT. Amino acids: CASSSYLQGSNEKLFF.